This T cell receptor beta chain came from a study of Graves' ophthalmopathy and Graves' hyperthyroidism. The study, taken as a whole, reports: In blood, most expanded thyroid clonotypes above 0.001 frequency were also detected.

RNA transcripts yielded amplified TCR beta CDR3 regions. Investigators did first-round RT-PCR with HTBI primers, then second-round multiplex PCR. TCRdb re-called the multiplex PCR reads through MiXCR, storing one row per CDR3 protein. The sample has 300,000 to 400,000 distinct CDR3 sequences; 15% to 20% are singletons. Active ophthalmopathy (CAS at least 3, NOSPECS at least 4), lasting under 3 months. This clonotype showed up just once. Its antigen is unidentified. V lost 4 bases, J lost 2 bases, and 5 bases stayed unmatched. Germline CDR1 and CDR2: MDHEN and SYDVKM. The length of the CDR3 is 16 residues.

Sequenced sample: peripheral blood. The rearrangement joins TRBV28 to TRBJ2-3, with TRBD1 identical over 11 bases. The clonotype originates from an adult man with Graves' ophthalmopathy. The DNA of the CDR3 is TGTGCCAGCAGTTCCCGGACAGGGGGCTTCACAGATACGCAGTATTTT. This encodes CASSSRTGGFTDTQYF.